Each of the 14 T cell receptor beta chains below was sequenced from the same sample in a study of T cells in Graves' hyperthyroidism and ophthalmopathy. From RNA transcripts, TCR beta CDR3 regions were amplified. The TCR CDR3 was amplified in a first-round RT-PCR using the HTBI primer set. A single record per CDR3 protein comes from TCRdb applying MiXCR to the multiplex PCR reads. Here the sample spans nearly 600,000 distinct CDR3 sequences, 13% to 15% being singletons. Sequencing input: blood. These receptors all come from a young woman with Graves' ophthalmopathy.

Only a few counts were recorded for this clonotype. The chain couples TRBV7-9 to TRBJ2-3; D remains unclear. The germline CDR1 and CDR2 sequences are SEHNR and FQNEAQ (reference sequence). V gave up 5 bases and J gave up 5 bases, with 14 bases separating them. The CDR3 runs 14 residues. The CDR3, as DNA: TGTGCCAGCAGCCCCACAACTACGAGAGATACGCAGTATTTT. Amino acids: CASSPTTTRDTQYF.

The genes are TRBV12-3 or TRBV12-4 and TRBJ2-5; 10 bases agree with TRBD2. The CDR3 has 16 amino acids. V was clipped by 5 bases and J by 2 bases; unmatched bases: 8. CDR3 sequence (DNA): TGTGCCAGCAGTCCCCAGACTAGCGGGTCGCAAGAGACCCAGTACTTC. Translating it yields CASSPQTSGSQETQYF.

This clonotype was recorded at least ten times. The rearrangement uses TRBV29-1 and TRBJ2-7, with TRBD1 matching 7 bases. Germline lookup yields CDR1 SQVTM and CDR2 ANQGSEA. The CDR3 is 12 amino acids. The V and J ends lost 7 bases and 6 bases, in that order; junction bases with no gene match: 9. CDR3 residues: CSARQGFAEQYF. CDR3 DNA sequence: TGCAGCGCCCGACAGGGCTTTGCCGAGCAGTACTTC.

On this clonotype itself: One end of the junction does not line up with germline, which may come from a read error. The J gene is TRBJ1-2, the V gene TRBV7-9; TRBD1 aligns across 9 bases. CDR3 size: 15 residues. The germline gives CDR1 SEHNR, CDR2 FQNEAQ (reference sequence). In DNA, the CDR3 is TGTACCAGCAGCACCGGGACAGGGAAGGGCTATGGCTACACCTTC. Protein: CTSSTGTGKGYGYTF.

V and J are TRBV9 and TRBJ2-1; 8 positions match TRBD2. CDR3 size: 15 residues. CDR1 and CDR2 (germline): SGDLS, YYNGEE. The V and J ends lost 4 bases and 4 bases, in that order; junction bases with no gene match: 7. DNA for the CDR3: TGTGCCAGCAGCCCCCGGCGGGAGGTATACAATGAGCAGTTCTTC. This encodes CASSPRREVYNEQFF.

This clonotype has ten or more counts. The rearrangement links TRBV11-1 to TRBJ1-2; 11 nucleotides line up with TRBD1. The germline CDR1 and CDR2 sequences are SGHAT and FQDESV (reference sequence). V lost 5 bases to trimming and J lost 8 bases; unmatched junction nucleotides: 7. This CDR3 comprises 14 residues. Written as DNA, the CDR3 is TGTGCCAGCAGCCTAGGACAGGGGGCGCGAGGCTACACCTTC. Residues: CASSLGQGARGYTF.

In its sample, this clonotype was seen many times. The chain combines TRBV7-9 with TRBJ1-1; tentatively, D is TRBD1 (6 bases). Germline V lookup: CDR1 SEHNR, CDR2 FQNEAQ (reference sequence). The CDR3 is 14 amino acids. V dropped 1 base and J dropped 8 bases, with 14 bases sitting between them. For the CDR3, the DNA is TGTGCCAGCAGCTTAGGGGCCGGACAGCCGGAAGCTTTCTTT. Translated, it gives CASSLGAGQPEAFF.

This clonotype was detected many times. The V and J genes are TRBV30 and TRBJ2-7; D ambiguous. The CDR3 loop spans 12 amino acids. The germline CDR1 and CDR2 sequences are GTSNPN and SVGIG (reference sequence). Trimming took 4 bases from V and 1 from J, leaving 8 bases between them. This CDR3 is CAWTSSSYEQYF. The CDR3, as DNA: TGTGCCTGGACGTCTAGTTCCTACGAGCAGTACTTC.

This clonotype was seen repeatedly, ten times or more. The chain is built from TRBV16 and TRBJ2-1; D is uncertain. V was pared by 2 bases and J by 2 bases, with 13 bases between. This CDR3 comprises 16 residues. CDR1 is KGHSY, CDR2 FQNENV, per germline. The CDR3 region is CASSQEVERTYNEQFF. In DNA, the CDR3 is TGTGCCAGCAGCCAAGAGGTAGAGAGGACCTACAATGAGCAGTTCTTC. Supplemented by reference TRBV16 and TRBJ2-1, the full variable domain reads GEEVAQTPKHLVRGEGQKAKLYCAPIKGHSYVFWYQQVLKNEFKFLISFQNENVFDETGMPKERFSAKCLPNSPCSLEIQATKLEDSAVYFCASSQEVERTYNEQFFGPGTRLTVL.

V gene TRBV6-1 combines with J gene TRBJ2-7, with 10 nucleotides matching TRBD1. The CDR3 extends over 13 amino acids. CDR1 is MNHNS and CDR2 is SASEGT in the germline V gene. V lost 10 bases, J lost 7 bases, and 10 bases stayed unmatched. The CDR3 sequence is CATRDRGGEEQYF. In DNA form, the CDR3 reads TGTGCCACCCGGGACAGGGGAGGTGAGGAGCAGTACTTC.

This clonotype was found many times. V gene TRBV10-3 combines with J gene TRBJ1-2; 7 positions agree with TRBD1. The V gene's germline CDR1 is ENHRY and CDR2 SYGVKD. The CDR3 is 15 residues long. The V segment lost 3 bases and the J segment 3 bases; nucleotides outside the gene matches: 7. The CDR3 spells CAISEGQAAHYGYTF. The CDR3 DNA sequence: TGTGCCATCAGTGAAGGACAGGCTGCACACTATGGCTACACCTTC.

The DNA of the CDR3 is TGCGCCAGCAGCCAAGTCTCGCGTACGCAGTATTTT. Its translation is CASSQVSRTQYF. V gene TRBV4-1 combines with J gene TRBJ2-3; D gene ambiguous. The CDR3 totals 12 residues. Germline CDR1 and CDR2: MGHRA and YSYEKL. Trimming took 1 base from V and 8 from J, leaving 7 bases between them.

The chain links TRBV19 to TRBJ2-2, with TRBD2 identical over 13 bases. The junction had 12 bases not matched to a gene; V was cut back by 6 bases and J by 5 bases. The CDR3 contains 18 residues. The germline V gene encodes CDR1 LNHDA and CDR2 SQIVND (reference sequence). Here the CDR3 reads CASRAGTSGALGTGELFF. CDR3 nucleotide sequence: TGTGCCAGTAGGGCAGGGACTAGCGGGGCCCTGGGAACCGGGGAGCTGTTTTTT. Based on the CDR3 plus reference TRBV19 and TRBJ2-2, the full variable domain is DGGITQSPKYLFRKEGQNVTLSCEQNLNHDAMYWYRQDPGQGLRLIYYSQIVNDFQKGDIAEGYSVSREKKESFPLTVTSAQKNPTAFYLCASRAGTSGALGTGELFFGEGSRLTVL.

This clonotype was recorded at least ten times. The CDR3 bases are TGTGCCAGCAAGTACGGGAGAGACACAGATACGCAGTATTTT. Protein: CASKYGRDTDTQYF. This chain joins TRBV2 and TRBJ2-3; tentatively, D is TRBD2 (6 bases). Trimming pared 7 bases from V and 2 bases from J, leaving 13 bases between. Germline CDR1 is SNHLY and CDR2 is FYNNEI. This CDR3 has 14 residues.